The 32 T cell receptor beta chains in this list originate from one sample, sequenced in a study of cytomegalovirus exposure and HLA in healthy donors. The PCR had 60 Vbeta and 13 Jbeta primers. Assay: immunoSEQ multiplex PCR; the TCRdb copy retains only in-frame clones and omits some. The table records about 140,000 clones, around three fifths of them present only once. The sample was PBMCs. These TCRs come from a male donor in good health and CMV-seronegative.

V gene TRBV18 combines with J gene TRBJ1-1; D is unclear. V gave up 1 base and J gave up 3 bases, with 12 bases separating them. The CDR3 contains 15 residues. Germline assignment: CDR1 KGHSH and CDR2 LQKENI. The CDR3 DNA reads TGTGCCAGCTCACCACTGAGTGGGCTGGACACTGAAGCTTTCTTT. The encoded protein is CASSPLSGLDTEAFF. The variable domain in full, with the rest retrieved from reference TRBV18 and TRBJ1-1, is NAGVMQNPRHLVRRRGQEARLRCSPMKGHSHVYWYRQLPEEGLKFMVYLQKENIIDESGMPKERFSAEFPKEGPSILRIQQVVRGDSAAYFCASSPLSGLDTEAFFGQGTRLTVV.

The rearrangement links TRBV4-1 to TRBJ2-7, with D possibly being TRBD1 (6 bases). This CDR3 contains 15 residues. The germline gives CDR1 MGHRA, CDR2 YSYEKL. The V end lost 0 bases, the J end lost 0 bases, and 9 bases lay between the germline ends. For the CDR3, the DNA is TGCGCCAGCAGCCAAGATCGACAGGACTCCTACGAGCAGTACTTC. Protein: CASSQDRQDSYEQYF.

This clone was detected only a few times. This rearrangement joins TRBV28 to TRBJ1-1; D is undetermined. Trimming stripped 6 bases from V and 0 bases from J, with 11 bases between. Per germline, CDR1 MDHEN and CDR2 SYDVKM. The CDR3 is made up of 14 amino acids. CDR3 nucleotides: TGTGCCAGCAGACCGGAGACCTTGAACACTGAAGCTTTCTTT. Its protein is CASRPETLNTEAFF.

This clone was recorded a few times. The V and J genes are TRBV19 and TRBJ2-2; unclear D gene. Germline V gene sequence: CDR1 LNHDA, CDR2 SQIVND (reference sequence). The V end lost 6 bases, the J end lost 3 bases, and 11 bases lay between the germline ends. There are 14 residues in the CDR3. CDR3 coding DNA: TGTGCCAGTAGCAGTCGCCTGGACACCGGGGAGCTGTTTTTT. Translation gives CASSSRLDTGELFF.

The chain joins TRBV5-4 to TRBJ1-2; D is undetermined. This CDR3 is built from 13 residues. Germline V gives CDR1 SGHNT, CDR2 YYREEE (reference sequence). Trimming removed 1 base at V and 1 base at J, with 5 bases between. Here the CDR3 DNA reads TGTGCCAGCAGCTTGCAGGTTAACTATGGCTACACCTTC. It yields the protein CASSLQVNYGYTF.

The chain couples TRBV30 to TRBJ2-7, with TRBD1 matching 7 bases. With V trimmed by 6 bases and J by 2 bases, 7 bases remained unmatched. The CDR3 runs 13 residues. Germline loops: CDR1 GTSNPN, CDR2 SVGIG (reference sequence). The CDR3 DNA reads as TGTGCCTGCAACCGGGACAGCACCTACGAGCAGTACTTC. Its protein product is CACNRDSTYEQYF.

V usage is TRBV11-2 and J usage is TRBJ2-3, with D unclear. The length of the CDR3 is 14 residues. Germline CDR1 and CDR2: SGHAT and FQNNGV. V dropped 5 bases and J dropped 0 bases, with 9 bases sitting between them. The CDR3: CASSPQHSTDTQYF. The DNA for the CDR3 is TGTGCCAGCAGCCCCCAACATAGCACAGATACGCAGTATTTT.

The chain has TRBV27 and TRBJ2-7; TRBD1 matches at 7 bases. J lost 7 bases, V lost 6 bases, and 9 bases had no gene match. The CDR3 length is 13 residues. Germline V gives CDR1 MNHEY, CDR2 SMNVEV (reference sequence). CDR3 DNA: TGTGCCAGCAGCTATACAGGGGTGAGAGAGCAGTACTTC. Encoded protein: CASSYTGVREQYF.

The chain recombines TRBV11-2 with TRBJ2-7, with 9 nucleotides matching TRBD2. Germline V gene lookup returns CDR1 SGHAT and CDR2 FQNNGV. The CDR3 extends over 15 amino acids. The ends lost 5 bases at V and 10 bases at J; junction bases unmatched: 15. CDR3 DNA: TGTGCCAGCAGCACCCTGAGAGGGACTAGCAATCGTCAGTACTTC. Translating it yields CASSTLRGTSNRQYF. Using reference TRBV11-2 and TRBJ2-7 for the parts outside the CDR3, the full variable domain is EAGVAQSPRYKIIEKRQSVAFWCNPISGHATLYWYQQILGQGPKLLIQFQNNGVVDDSQLPKDRFSAERLKGVDSTLKIQPAKLEDSAVYLCASSTLRGTSNRQYFGPGTRLTVT.

Worth noting for this clone: At one of its ends the junction is not consistent with the germline gene, which may arise from a read error. The rearrangement links TRBV19 to TRBJ1-2; 9 bases line up with TRBD1. This CDR3 region has 12 residues. Per the germline V gene, CDR1 is LNHDA and CDR2 is SQIVND (reference sequence). CDR3 amino acids: CASIQGAGGYPF. In DNA form, the CDR3 reads TGTGCCAGTATACAGGGGGCAGGCGGCTACCCCTTC.

This clone has only a few counts. The CDR3 is CASSAGSVGALDEQYF. The CDR3 DNA is TGTGCCAGCAGCGCGGGCTCGGTGGGCGCTCTCGACGAGCAGTACTTC. J is TRBJ2-7 and V is TRBV5-4, with D possibly TRBD2 on 5 matching bases. The V gene's germline CDR1 is SGHNT and CDR2 YYREEE (reference sequence). V lost 4 bases, J lost 5 bases, and 22 bases lay in between. The CDR3 has 16 amino acids.

There are a few counts of this clone. The chain recombines TRBV7-2 with TRBJ1-6; 7 nucleotides align to TRBD1. The CDR3 spans 15 residues. V shed 3 bases and J 13 bases; nucleotides not matched to a gene: 12. Germline CDR1 and CDR2: SGHTA and FQGNSA. CDR3 in amino acids: CASSFPPRQGFPLHF. CDR3 sequence (DNA): TGTGCCAGCAGCTTCCCACCGCGACAGGGCTTCCCCCTCCACTTT. Full variable domain (outside the CDR3, taken from reference TRBV7-2 and TRBJ1-6): GAGVSQSPSNKVTEKGKDVELRCDPISGHTALYWYRQSLGQGLEFLIYFQGNSAPDKSGLPSDRFSAERTGGSVSTLTIQRTQQEDSAVYLCASSFPPRQGFPLHFGNGTRLTVT.

This sequence joins TRBV6-1 and TRBJ1-2, with D possibly matching TRBD1 (6 bases). CDR1 is MNHNS, CDR2 SASEGT, per germline. The V end was cut by 6 bases, the J end by 2 bases, with 13 bases between. The CDR3 length is 14 residues. DNA for the CDR3: TGTGCCAGCAGCGACAGGTTTGGAAACTATGGCTACACCTTC. Its protein is CASSDRFGNYGYTF.

The rearrangement uses TRBV27 and TRBJ2-1, with TRBD2 identical over 14 bases. The V and J ends lost 1 base and 7 bases, in that order; junction bases with no gene match: 3. Germline CDR1 reads MNHEY; CDR2 reads SMNVEV (reference sequence). The CDR3 loop spans 16 amino acids. The DNA for the CDR3 is TGTGCCAGCAGTTTATTCGGACTAGCGGGGGGTAATGAGCAGTTCTTC. Protein: CASSLFGLAGGNEQFF.

This sequence joins TRBV29-1 and TRBJ1-1, with D unclear. CDR3 length equals 13 residues. Germline CDR1 SQVTM, CDR2 ANQGSEA. Between the trimmed V and J ends, which lost 4 bases and 5 bases, there was a span of 14 bases. Here the CDR3 reads CSVAPGSKTEAFF. In DNA, the CDR3 is TGCAGCGTTGCCCCAGGATCGAAGACTGAAGCTTTCTTT. The whole variable domain, filled in from reference TRBV29-1 and TRBJ1-1, reads SAVISQKPSRDICQRGTSLTIQCQVDSQVTMMFWYRQQPGQSLTLIATANQGSEATYESGFVIDKFPISRPNLTFSTLTVSNMSPEDSSIYLCSVAPGSKTEAFFGQGTRLTVV.

This clone turned up a few times. This chain connects TRBV27 to TRBJ2-7, with 10 bases that match TRBD1. Germline V gene data show CDR1 as MNHEY and CDR2 as SMNVEV (reference sequence). The CDR3 extends over 15 amino acids. The V segment lost 4 bases and the J segment 6 bases; nucleotides outside the gene matches: 9. The CDR3 loop is CASSSPGQGTTEQYF. CDR3 sequence (DNA): TGTGCCAGCAGTTCACCGGGACAGGGGACCACCGAGCAGTACTTC.

V usage is TRBV9 and J usage is TRBJ2-5, with 9 bases aligning to TRBD1. After removal of 5 bases from V and 2 bases from J, the junction contained 10 bases not matched to a gene. The germline CDR1 and CDR2 sequences are SGDLS and YYNGEE. The CDR3 is 16 amino acids. CDR3 protein: CASSKVGGQGQETQYF. The CDR3, as DNA: TGTGCCAGCAGTAAGGTTGGGGGACAGGGTCAAGAGACCCAGTACTTC.

The chain's CDR3 is CASSVDWSGGDYNEQFF. CDR3 sequence (DNA): TGTGCCAGCAGCGTAGATTGGAGCGGGGGTGACTACAATGAGCAGTTCTTC. The rearrangement uses TRBV9 and TRBJ2-1, with 8 bases matching TRBD2. The length of the CDR3 is 17 residues. CDR1 and CDR2 (germline): SGDLS, YYNGEE. V shed 0 bases and J 3 bases; nucleotides not matched to a gene: 8. The full variable domain, with the rest looked up from reference TRBV9 and TRBJ2-1, is DSGVTQTPKHLITATGQRVTLRCSPRSGDLSVYWYQQSLDQGLQFLIQYYNGEERAKGNILERFSAQQFPDLHSELNLSSLELGDSALYFCASSVDWSGGDYNEQFFGPGTRLTVL.

This clone was detected only a few times. The chain couples TRBV4-3 to TRBJ2-2; TRBD1 matches at 8 bases. This CDR3 spans 14 amino acids. After removal of 4 bases from V and 4 bases from J, the junction contained 2 bases not matched to a gene. CDR1 and CDR2 from the germline V gene are LGHNA and YSLEER. CDR3 DNA: TGCGCCAGCAGCCTACAGGGGGGCACCGGGGAGCTGTTTTTT. The encoded protein is CASSLQGGTGELFF.

The table lists this clone with a few counts. The J gene is TRBJ1-1, the V gene TRBV6-1; D unclear. Germline V gene lookup returns CDR1 MNHNS and CDR2 SASEGT. The CDR3 runs 13 residues. The V end was cut by 11 bases, the J end by 3 bases, with 16 bases between. The CDR3 DNA sequence: TGTGCCGGAGAGAGGAGTCTGGACACTGAAGCTTTCTTT. Its translation: CAGERSLDTEAFF.

This clone was seen only once. The J gene is TRBJ2-7, the V gene TRBV18; 9 bases match TRBD2. The CDR3 consists of 14 residues. The V gene's germline CDR1 is KGHSH and CDR2 LQKENI. V shed 8 bases and J 6 bases; nucleotides not matched to a gene: 11. Here the CDR3 reads CASRKESGGSEQYF. The CDR3 DNA reads TGTGCCAGCCGAAAAGAGAGCGGGGGGAGCGAGCAGTACTTC.

V and J are TRBV7-8 and TRBJ2-1, with 8 bases matching TRBD2. Germline assignment: CDR1 SGHVS and CDR2 FQNEAQ. This CDR3 spans 16 amino acids. The J segment lost 8 bases and the V segment lost 2 bases, leaving 11 bases of the junction unmatched. The CDR3 region is CASSLRRGVMVDEQFF. The CDR3 DNA sequence: TGTGCCAGCAGCTTACGGCGGGGGGTCATGGTGGATGAGCAGTTCTTC.

This rearrangement joins TRBV6-5 to TRBJ2-2, with 10 bases fitting TRBD1. The germline gives CDR1 MNHEY, CDR2 SVGAGI. CDR3 length: 15 amino acids. Trimming cost V 10 bases and J 6 bases; bases outside gene matches: 11. In DNA, the CDR3 is TGTGCCACAGGAAGGACAGGGGGGTTGGCCGGGGAGCTGTTTTTT. Amino acid sequence: CATGRTGGLAGELFF.

The chain couples TRBV6-1 to TRBJ1-1; TRBD1 might be the D (5 bases). The CDR3 runs to 13 residues. Trimming removed 5 bases from V and 1 base from J, with 8 bases in between. Germline V gene data show CDR1 as MNHNS and CDR2 as SASEGT. The CDR3 nucleotides are TGTGCCAGCAGTCCCAGGGAGAACACTGAAGCTTTCTTT. It codes for CASSPRENTEAFF.

This chain connects TRBV6-5 to TRBJ2-5; D perhaps matches TRBD2 (5 bases). Trimming removed 3 bases at V and 5 bases at J, with 13 bases between. The CDR3 extends over 14 amino acids. Germline V gene sequence: CDR1 MNHEY, CDR2 SVGAGI. The CDR3 region has the DNA TGTGCCAGCAGTTATCGGACCGGGGAGGAGACCCAGTACTTC. It translates to CASSYRTGEETQYF.

The chain links TRBV29-1 to TRBJ2-2; D is uncertain. The CDR3 is made up of 12 amino acids. Germline V gene data show CDR1 as SQVTM and CDR2 as ANQGSEA. Trimming took 3 bases from V and 1 from J, leaving 3 bases between them. The CDR3 spells CSVDRNTGELFF. The CDR3 DNA reads TGCAGCGTTGACAGGAACACCGGGGAGCTGTTTTTT.

The rearrangement links TRBV6-5 to TRBJ1-1, with 7 bases matching TRBD1. Germline V lookup: CDR1 MNHEY, CDR2 SVGAGI. The CDR3 runs to 14 residues. J gave up 1 base and V 8 bases, and 7 bases lay outside the gene matches. CDR3 nucleotide sequence: TGTGCCAGCTTCTGGACAGGTTCGAACACTGAAGCTTTCTTT. The encoded protein is CASFWTGSNTEAFF.

The V gene is TRBV11-2, the J gene TRBJ1-4, with 7 bases that match TRBD1. CDR3 length: 15 residues. In germline, CDR1 is SGHAT, CDR2 FQNNGV. The trim removed 5 bases at V and 2 bases at J, leaving 5 bases unmatched. The CDR3 DNA reads as TGTGCCAGCAGCCACGACAGGGTCACTAATGAAAAACTGTTTTTT. It translates to CASSHDRVTNEKLFF. The full variable domain, with the rest looked up from reference TRBV11-2 and TRBJ1-4, is EAGVAQSPRYKIIEKRQSVAFWCNPISGHATLYWYQQILGQGPKLLIQFQNNGVVDDSQLPKDRFSAERLKGVDSTLKIQPAKLEDSAVYLCASSHDRVTNEKLFFGSGTQLSVL.

This clone has only a few counts. The CDR3 spells CASLPTLDDNEQFF. The CDR3 DNA is TGTGCCAGCCTACCCACCCTAGACGACAATGAGCAGTTCTTC. The J gene is TRBJ2-1, the V gene TRBV18, with no clear D. The CDR3 extends over 14 amino acids. Trimming stripped 8 bases from V and 5 bases from J, with 16 bases between. Germline CDR1 reads KGHSH; CDR2 reads LQKENI. The variable domain in full, with the rest retrieved from reference TRBV18 and TRBJ2-1, is NAGVMQNPRHLVRRRGQEARLRCSPMKGHSHVYWYRQLPEEGLKFMVYLQKENIIDESGMPKERFSAEFPKEGPSILRIQQVVRGDSAAYFCASLPTLDDNEQFFGPGTRLTVL.

On this clone itself: At the DNA level, this CDR3 is encoded by other sequences in the same sample as well. The rearrangement joins TRBV27 to TRBJ1-2; TRBD1 matches 10 bases. In germline, CDR1 is MNHEY, CDR2 SMNVEV (reference sequence). V shed 6 bases and J 3 bases; nucleotides not matched to a gene: 10. The CDR3 is made up of 16 amino acids. The DNA for the CDR3 is TGTGCCAGCAGCTCACAACCGACAGGGGGCTACTATGGCTACACCTTC. Protein: CASSSQPTGGYYGYTF.

The chain uses TRBV28 and TRBJ1-6, with D tentatively TRBD1 (5 bases). The V end lost 9 bases, the J end lost 8 bases, and 14 bases lay between the germline ends. Germline lookup yields CDR1 MDHEN and CDR2 SYDVKM. The CDR3 sequence is 13 residues long. The CDR3 spells CASTQVGDSPLHF. DNA for the CDR3: TGTGCCAGTACTCAAGTAGGGGATTCACCCCTCCACTTT.

In the case of this clone: Germline and junction disagree at one end, which may indicate a read error. This chain connects TRBV7-9 to TRBJ1-1; D is uncertain. The CDR3 is 12 amino acids. In germline, CDR1 is SEHNR, CDR2 FQNEAQ (reference sequence). CDR3 in amino acids: CSSSLLAEKAFF. CDR3 bases: TGTTCCAGCAGCTTATTGGCGGAGAAAGCTTTCTTT.